Listed here are 13 T cell receptor beta chains from one sample, sequenced in a study of OX40 agonist ivuxolimab in advanced cancers. Clones were read by immunoSEQ multiplex PCR, and TCRdb kept only the in-frame ones, dropping some. The table includes about 19,000 clones, 70% to 75% detected once. The starting material was CD4+ or CD8+ T cells sorted from blood, obtained in a trial of the OX40 agonist ivuxolimab. These TCRs come from an adult with an advanced solid tumor such as melanoma, head and neck, liver or kidney cancer.

The chain links TRBV5-5 to TRBJ1-1; D gene ambiguous. This CDR3 spans 13 amino acids. Trimming stripped 2 bases from V and 6 bases from J, with 11 bases between. The germline gives CDR1 SGHKS, CDR2 YYEKEE (reference sequence). CDR3 sequence: CASSLGEGAEAFF. Here the CDR3 DNA reads TGTGCCAGCAGCTTAGGTGAGGGTGCTGAAGCTTTCTTT.

Only a few counts were recorded for this clone. The genes are TRBV7-9 and TRBJ1-1; D is ambiguous. Per the germline V gene, CDR1 is SEHNR and CDR2 is FQNEAQ (reference sequence). The V and J ends lost 4 bases and 3 bases respectively, with 6 bases between them. This CDR3 contains 12 residues. CDR3 loop: CASSSRYTEAFF. Here the CDR3 DNA reads TGTGCCAGCAGCTCCCGGTACACTGAAGCTTTCTTT.

The chain joins TRBV11-2 to TRBJ1-2, with TRBD1 identical over 8 bases. The CDR3 loop spans 14 amino acids. Trimming cost V 5 bases and J 4 bases; bases outside gene matches: 6. Germline V gives CDR1 SGHAT, CDR2 FQNNGV. Here the CDR3 DNA reads TGTGCCAGCAGCCCGGGGACAGGAGGCTATGGCTACACCTTC. This translates into CASSPGTGGYGYTF.

There are a few counts of this clone. The V and J genes are TRBV10-3 and TRBJ1-1; weak D call: TRBD1 (5 bases). CDR1 and CDR2 (germline): ENHRY, SYGVKD. The CDR3 consists of 14 residues. V lost 10 bases and J 2 bases, leaving 17 bases between the germline ends. The CDR3 protein is CASNHQGINTEAFF. The DNA for the CDR3 is TGTGCCAGCAATCATCAGGGAATTAACACTGAAGCTTTCTTT.

The chain combines TRBV29-1 with TRBJ2-5; D is possibly TRBD2 (5 bases). With 7 bases removed from V and 7 bases from J, the gap between germline ends came to 10 bases. The CDR3 loop spans 10 amino acids. Germline CDR1 SQVTM, CDR2 ANQGSEA. The CDR3 loop is CSALEGTQYF. The DNA for the CDR3 is TGCAGCGCCCTCGAGGGGACCCAGTACTTC.

The chain combines TRBV18 with TRBJ2-1; 7 nucleotides align to TRBD1. J gave up 3 bases and V 2 bases, and 4 bases lay outside the gene matches. Germline V gene sequence: CDR1 KGHSH, CDR2 LQKENI. The CDR3 contains 15 residues. The CDR3 here is CASSPSRTGYNEQFF. DNA of the CDR3: TGTGCCAGCTCACCAAGTAGGACAGGCTACAATGAGCAGTTCTTC.

V usage is TRBV6-5 and J usage is TRBJ2-2, with TRBD1 identical over 11 bases. CDR3 length: 15 residues. Germline assignment: CDR1 MNHEY and CDR2 SVGAGI. V was pared by 5 bases and J by 4 bases, with 3 bases of the junction left unmatched. The CDR3 bases are TGTGCCAGCAGTCCGGACAGGGGGCGCACCGGGGAGCTGTTTTTT. It specifies CASSPDRGRTGELFF.

J is TRBJ1-2 and V is TRBV4-1; D not certain. CDR1 and CDR2 from the germline V gene are MGHRA and YSYEKL. V lost 1 base, J lost 4 bases, and 1 base lay in between. There are 11 residues in the CDR3. The CDR3 protein is CASSQAYGYTF. For the CDR3, the DNA is TGCGCCAGCAGCCAAGCCTATGGCTACACCTTC.

The chain carries TRBV6-1 and TRBJ2-2, with D possibly TRBD2 on 6 matching bases. The CDR3 has 15 amino acids. CDR1 is MNHNS, CDR2 SASEGT, per germline. V lost 7 bases and J lost 7, with 19 bases in between. Here the CDR3 DNA reads TGTGCCAGCACTGGGGACTCCGATGGGGGCGGGGAGCTGTTTTTT. Protein product: CASTGDSDGGGELFF.

This clone has a count of ten or more. The V gene is TRBV5-1, the J gene TRBJ2-7; 9 nucleotides align to TRBD1. V lost 4 bases to trimming and J lost 7 bases; unmatched junction nucleotides: 12. CDR1 and CDR2 (germline): SGHRS, YFSETQ. The CDR3 has 15 amino acids. The CDR3 coding sequence is TGCGCCAGCAGCCTAGTCCCGGGACAGGGACGGGAGCAGTACTTC. Amino acids: CASSLVPGQGREQYF. The complete variable domain, with remaining parts taken from reference TRBV5-1 and TRBJ2-7, reads KAGVTQTPRYLIKTRGQQVTLSCSPISGHRSVSWYQQTPGQGLQFLFEYFSETQRNKGNFPGRFSGRQFSNSRSEMNVSTLELGDSALYLCASSLVPGQGREQYFGPGTRLTVT.

The V and J genes are TRBV19 and TRBJ2-5; tentatively, D is TRBD2 (5 bases). The closer fit of TRBJ2-7 to the DNA end suggests the J call may be wrong. Germline assignment: CDR1 LNHDA and CDR2 SQIVND (reference sequence). The CDR3 consists of 14 residues. The CDR3 region is CASSISGDYYEQYF. CDR3 bases: TGTGCCAGTAGTATCTCCGGAGACTACTACGAGCAGTACTTC.

V usage is TRBV15 and J usage is TRBJ2-7, with D perhaps being TRBD1 or TRBD2 (5 bases each). The CDR3 loop spans 13 amino acids. The V gene lost 4 bases and the J gene lost 0 bases, with 7 bases spanning the gap. CDR1 and CDR2 (germline): LNHNV, YYDKDF (reference sequence). The CDR3: CATSTGSSYEQYF. The CDR3 DNA reads TGTGCCACCAGCACAGGGAGCTCCTACGAGCAGTACTTC.

The rearrangement links TRBV4-3 to TRBJ2-7, with a possible D match to TRBD2 (6 bases). V was shortened by 0 bases and J by 5 bases, with 14 bases between the two germline ends. Germline CDR1 reads LGHNA; CDR2 reads YSLEER. The CDR3 sequence is 15 residues long. CDR3 bases: TGCGCCAGCAGCCAAGATATTTTGTCGGGGGACGAGCAGTACTTC. Residues: CASSQDILSGDEQYF.